This TCR beta chain was profiled in a study of blood T cell repertoires in COVID-19. At the level of the study: Sites in the United States, Italy and Spain provided acute and convalescent COVID-19 samples. Nucleic acid was either cDNA or gDNA, and it came from T cells, B-cell-depleted T cells, or PBMCs.

Authors' data handling: The assay estimated nucleated cells by amplifying reference gene primers. Some clones are missing from TCRdb's copy, which holds only in-frame ones; the method was immunoSEQ multiplex PCR. Clone size and the V and J calls come from that table; the DNA yielded D and trimming. The sample has roughly 200,000 clones; roughly 80% are singletons. Trimming pared 4 bases from V and 5 bases from J, leaving 10 bases between. The CDR3 covers 13 residues. CDR1 is SGHDT and CDR2 is YYEEEE in the germline V gene. The TCR sequence derives from a woman older than 75 with acute or convalescent COVID-19. V is TRBV5-6 and J is TRBJ1-3; D is unresolved. Sequencing was done on a sample of peripheral blood. In DNA form, the CDR3 reads TGTGCCAGCAGCCCTACTTCGAGAAACACCATATATTTT. The encoded protein is CASSPTSRNTIYF.